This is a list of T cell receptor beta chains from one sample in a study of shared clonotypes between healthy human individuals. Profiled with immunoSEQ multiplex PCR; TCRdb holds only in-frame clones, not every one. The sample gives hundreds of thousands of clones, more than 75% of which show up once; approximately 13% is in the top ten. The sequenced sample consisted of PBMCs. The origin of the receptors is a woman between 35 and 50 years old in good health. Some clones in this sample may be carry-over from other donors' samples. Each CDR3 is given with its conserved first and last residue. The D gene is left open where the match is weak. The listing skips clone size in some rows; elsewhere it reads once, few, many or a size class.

CDR3: CASSQDWVGEQYF; DNA: TGTGCCAGCAGCCAAGACTGGGTCGGCGAGCAGTACTTC; V: TRBV7-8; J: TRBJ2-7; size: NA; D: NA
CDR3: CASSWASSGNLETQYF; DNA: TGTGCCAGCAGCTGGGCTTCTAGCGGGAATTTGGAGACCCAGTACTTC; V: TRBV11-2; J: TRBJ2-5; size: NA; D: TRBD2
CDR3: CASSLDRGETQYF; DNA: TGTGCCAGCAGCTTAGATCGGGGAGAGACCCAGTACTTC; V: TRBV11-2; J: TRBJ2-5; size: NA; D: NA
CDR3: CASRQPGQGNYGYTF; DNA: TGTGCCAGCAGACAACCGGGACAGGGGAACTATGGCTACACCTTC; V: TRBV27; J: TRBJ1-2; size: NA; D: TRBD1
CDR3: CASSYSWGGETQYF; DNA: TGCGCCAGCAGTTACTCGTGGGGAGGCGAGACCCAGTACTTC; V: TRBV6-5; J: TRBJ2-5; size: NA; D: NA
CDR3: CASSPRGDQPQHF; DNA: TGTGCCAGCTCACCGAGGGGAGATCAGCCCCAGCATTTT; V: TRBV18; J: TRBJ1-5; size: few; D: NA
CDR3: CAWSLGRPYEQYF; DNA: TGTGCCTGGAGTTTGGGACGCCCCTACGAGCAGTACTTC; V: TRBV30; J: TRBJ2-7; size: once; D: NA
CDR3: CASSLKWWSEQYF; DNA: TGTGCCAGCAGTTTAAAGTGGTGGAGCGAGCAGTACTTC; V: TRBV27; J: TRBJ2-7; size: NA; D: NA
CDR3: CASSYADEQYF; DNA: TGTGCCAGCAGTTACGCGGACGAGCAGTACTTC; V: TRBV6-6; J: TRBJ2-7; size: NA; D: NA
CDR3: CASSVAGHNTGELFF; DNA: TGTGCCAGCAGCGTAGCGGGACACAACACCGGGGAGCTGTTTTTT; V: TRBV9; J: TRBJ2-2; size: NA; D: NA
CDR3: CASSSGQSYGYTF; DNA: TGTGCCAGCAGTTCAGGACAGTCCTATGGCTACACCTTC; V: TRBV28; J: TRBJ1-2; size: NA; D: NA
CDR3: CASRPSTGNYGYTF; DNA: TGTGCCAGTAGGCCGTCGACAGGGAACTATGGCTACACCTTC; V: TRBV19; J: TRBJ1-2; size: few; D: TRBD1
CDR3: CATSRRARTGANVLTF; DNA: TGTGCCACCAGCAGACGCGCCAGAACTGGGGCCAACGTCCTGACTTTC; V: TRBV15; J: TRBJ2-6; size: NA; D: NA
CDR3: CASSLGTRAYVNEQFF; DNA: TGTGCCAGCAGTTTGGGGACTAGGGCGTACGTGAATGAGCAGTTCTTC; V: TRBV28; J: TRBJ2-1; size: NA; D: TRBD2
CDR3: CASSLDGRSYEQYF; DNA: TGTGCCAGCAGCTTAGACGGCAGGTCCTACGAGCAGTACTTC; V: TRBV13; J: TRBJ2-7; size: NA; D: NA
CDR3: CASSERLAGGNTGELFF; DNA: TGCGCCAGCAGCGAACGACTAGCGGGAGGGAACACCGGGGAGCTGTTTTTT; V: TRBV5-1; J: TRBJ2-2; size: NA; D: TRBD2
CDR3: CASSLRGGRGTDTQYF; DNA: TGTGCCAGCAGCTTAAGGGGCGGGAGGGGCACAGATACGCAGTATTTT; V: TRBV7-3; J: TRBJ2-3; size: NA; D: TRBD2
CDR3: CASSEGVENTEAFF; DNA: TGTGCCAGCAGTGAAGGGGTCGAGAACACTGAAGCTTTCTTT; V: TRBV6-4; J: TRBJ1-1; size: NA; D: NA
CDR3: CATSSLRESIQETQYF; DNA: TGTGCCACCAGCAGTCTCCGCGAGAGTATACAAGAGACCCAGTACTTC; V: TRBV15; J: TRBJ2-5; size: NA; D: NA
CDR3: CASSLRGSGPPYNEQFF; DNA: TGTGCCAGCAGCTTAAGGGGAAGCGGGCCCCCCTACAATGAGCAGTTCTTC; V: TRBV7-6; J: TRBJ2-1; size: NA; D: NA
CDR3: CASSQQGVSYEQYF; DNA: TGTGCCAGCAGTCAGCAGGGGGTCAGCTACGAGCAGTACTTC; V: TRBV6-5; J: TRBJ2-7; size: NA; D: TRBD1
CDR3: CASSPGLAGYNEQFF; DNA: TGTGCCAGCTCACCAGGACTAGCGGGGTACAATGAGCAGTTCTTC; V: TRBV18; J: TRBJ2-1; size: once; D: TRBD2
CDR3: CAWTTGVQETQYF; DNA: TGTGCCTGGACCACAGGGGTCCAAGAGACCCAGTACTTC; V: TRBV30; J: TRBJ2-5; size: NA; D: TRBD1
CDR3: CAASPGTGVLEQYF; DNA: TGTGCCGCATCCCCCGGGACAGGGGTTCTGGAGCAGTACTTC; V: TRBV10-3; J: TRBJ2-7; size: NA; D: TRBD1
CDR3: CASSRIGQGTYEQYF; DNA: TGTGCCAGCAGCCGGATAGGACAGGGGACCTACGAGCAGTACTTC; V: TRBV11-2; J: TRBJ2-7; size: once; D: TRBD1
CDR3: CAWSSGDRESSPLHF; DNA: TGTGCCTGGAGTTCGGGGGACAGGGAATCCTCACCCCTCCACTTT; V: TRBV30; J: TRBJ1-6; size: many; D: TRBD1
CDR3: CASSLLAGEETQYF; DNA: TGTGCCAGCAGCCTACTAGCGGGAGAGGAGACCCAGTACTTC; V: TRBV7-9; J: TRBJ2-5; size: NA; D: TRBD2
CDR3: CASSPGGGGPAKNIQYF; DNA: TGCGCCAGCAGCCCTGGAGGGGGAGGACCAGCCAAAAACATTCAGTACTTC; V: TRBV4-3; J: TRBJ2-4; size: NA; D: NA
CDR3: CASSQDGGAITGELFF; DNA: TGCGCCAGCAGCCAAGATGGAGGGGCCATCACCGGGGAGCTGTTTTTT; V: TRBV4-1; J: TRBJ2-2; size: NA; D: NA
CDR3: CAISPFDSYSGNTIYF; DNA: TGTGCCATCAGCCCCTTCGACAGTTACTCTGGAAACACCATATATTTT; V: TRBV10-3; J: TRBJ1-3; size: NA; D: NA
CDR3: CASTEPRAYEQYF; DNA: TGTGCCAGCACCGAGCCCCGAGCCTACGAGCAGTACTTC; V: TRBV27; J: TRBJ2-7; size: NA; D: NA
CDR3: CASSLAKGGRAGETQYF; DNA: TGCGCCAGCAGCTTGGCCAAAGGGGGGAGGGCCGGCGAGACCCAGTACTTC; V: TRBV5-1; J: TRBJ2-5; size: few; D: NA
CDR3: CASNLPGSSYEQYF; DNA: TGTGCCAGCAACCTCCCGGGAAGCTCCTACGAGCAGTACTTC; V: TRBV7-2; J: TRBJ2-7; size: NA; D: NA
CDR3: CASSPGLAGYNEQFF; DNA: TGTGCCAGCAGCCCGGGACTAGCGGGATACAATGAGCAGTTCTTC; V: TRBV7-9; J: TRBJ2-1; size: NA; D: TRBD2
CDR3: CASSPNWGSPAETQYF; DNA: TGTGCCAGCAGCCCCAATTGGGGCTCCCCCGCGGAGACCCAGTACTTC; V: TRBV7-2; J: TRBJ2-5; size: NA; D: NA
CDR3: CASSLVKGLAYTYEQYF; DNA: TGTGCCAGCAGCTTAGTCAAGGGACTAGCGTACACCTACGAGCAGTACTTC; V: TRBV7-8; J: TRBJ2-7; size: NA; D: TRBD2
CDR3: CASRGGGARTYYGYTF; DNA: TGTGCCAGCAGGGGCGGCGGGGCCAGAACATACTATGGCTACACCTTC; V: TRBV28; J: TRBJ1-2; size: once; D: NA
CDR3: CASSYSVRIDEQYF; DNA: TGTGCCAGCAGTTACTCGGTTAGGATCGACGAGCAGTACTTC; V: TRBV6-5; J: TRBJ2-7; size: NA; D: NA
CDR3: CAISEKGPSSGANVLTF; DNA: TGTGCCATCAGTGAGAAAGGTCCCTCCTCTGGGGCCAACGTCCTGACTTTC; V: TRBV10-3; J: TRBJ2-6; size: NA; D: NA
CDR3: CASSMGQGVTDTQYF; DNA: TGTGCCAGTAGTATGGGACAGGGGGTTACTGATACGCAGTATTTT; V: TRBV19; J: TRBJ2-3; size: NA; D: TRBD1
CDR3: CASTLDGLNTGELFF; DNA: TGTGCCAGCACCCTGGACGGTCTGAACACCGGGGAGCTGTTTTTT; V: TRBV5-4; J: TRBJ2-2; size: NA; D: NA
CDR3: CASSPPGTGVIPQNIQYF; DNA: TGTGCCAGCTCACCACCAGGGACAGGGGTCATTCCCCAAAACATTCAGTACTTC; V: TRBV18; J: TRBJ2-4; size: NA; D: TRBD1
CDR3: CASTRGLGWEGYTF; DNA: TGTGCCAGCACCCGGGGACTAGGGTGGGAAGGCTACACCTTC; V: TRBV28; J: TRBJ1-2; size: NA; D: NA
CDR3: CASSLQAGQETQYF; DNA: TGTGCCAGCAGCTTACAAGCGGGACAAGAGACCCAGTACTTC; V: TRBV7-2; J: TRBJ2-5; size: once; D: TRBD2
CDR3: CASSPGTSGYNEQFF; DNA: TGTGCCAGCTCACCAGGAACTAGCGGTTACAATGAGCAGTTCTTC; V: TRBV18; J: TRBJ2-1; size: NA; D: TRBD2
CDR3: CASSMGLTTNEKLFF; DNA: TGTGCCAGTAGTATGGGACTTACAACTAATGAAAAACTGTTTTTT; V: TRBV19; J: TRBJ1-4; size: NA; D: NA
CDR3: CASSLGLAGGTGELFF; DNA: TGCGCCAGCAGCTTGGGACTAGCGGGAGGAACCGGGGAGCTGTTTTTT; V: TRBV5-1; J: TRBJ2-2; size: NA; D: TRBD2
CDR3: CSVGGERNQPQHF; DNA: TGCAGCGTTGGAGGGGAACGAAATCAGCCCCAGCATTTT; V: TRBV29-1; J: TRBJ1-5; size: NA; D: NA
CDR3: CASSEDGRVRFSSPLHF; DNA: TGTGCCAGCAGTGAAGATGGGAGGGTCCGGTTTTCGTCACCCCTCCACTTT; V: TRBV6-1; J: TRBJ1-6; size: NA; D: NA
CDR3: CASSPVGRYGYTF; DNA: TGTGCCAGCAGTCCGGTGGGGAGGTATGGCTACACCTTC; V: TRBV2; J: TRBJ1-2; size: NA; D: NA
CDR3: CASSYSRQPNYGYTF; DNA: TGTGCCAGCAGTTACTCAAGGCAGCCCAACTATGGCTACACCTTC; V: TRBV6-5; J: TRBJ1-2; size: NA; D: NA